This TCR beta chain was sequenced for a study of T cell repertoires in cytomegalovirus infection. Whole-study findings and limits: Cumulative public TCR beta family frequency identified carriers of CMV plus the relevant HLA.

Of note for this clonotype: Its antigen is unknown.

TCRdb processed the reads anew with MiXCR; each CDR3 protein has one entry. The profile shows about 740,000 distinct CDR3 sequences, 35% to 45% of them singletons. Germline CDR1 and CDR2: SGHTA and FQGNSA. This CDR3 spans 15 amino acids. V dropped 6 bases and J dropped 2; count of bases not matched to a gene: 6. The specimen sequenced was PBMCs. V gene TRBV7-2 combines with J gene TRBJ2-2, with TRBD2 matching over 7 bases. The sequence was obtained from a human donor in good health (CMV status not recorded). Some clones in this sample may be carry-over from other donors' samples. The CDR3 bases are TGTGCCAGCAGTCGGAAGCGGGGCAACACCGGGGAGCTGTTTTTT. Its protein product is CASSRKRGNTGELFF. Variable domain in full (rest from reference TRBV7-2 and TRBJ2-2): GAGVSQSPSNKVTEKGKDVELRCDPISGHTALYWYRQSLGQGLEFLIYFQGNSAPDKSGLPSDRFSAERTGGSVSTLTIQRTQQEDSAVYLCASSRKRGNTGELFFGEGSRLTVL.